This TCR beta chain is drawn from a study of Graves' ophthalmopathy and Graves' hyperthyroidism (dated by TCRdb to the late 2010s). The study in broad terms: Peripheral blood samples were taken at the time of initial diagnosis, before any treatment was given. TCR beta repertoire signatures were used to distinguish Graves' ophthalmopathy from Graves' hyperthyroidism and to predict progression to ophthalmopathy. In total, 135 blood samples were TCR-sequenced: around 42 ophthalmopathy, 75 hyperthyroidism and approximately 17 hyperthyroidism-to-ophthalmopathy patients. To explore V-J signatures distinguishing ophthalmopathy from hyperthyroidism, a discovery set of around 97 patients (about 43 ophthalmopathy, 57 stable hyperthyroidism) was enrolled. An independent validation cohort was composed of approximately 18 hyperthyroidism patients and around 16 patients who later progressed from hyperthyroidism to ophthalmopathy. In about 6 hyperthyroidism patients, T-cell repertoires of thyroid tissue and blood were compared. Once sampling was done, hyperthyroidism patients were given methimazole at a starting dose of 30 mg daily, while ophthalmopathy patients were given high-dose intravenous methylprednisolone. The study at large found these results: In validation, the model predicted ophthalmopathy progression with about 70% sensitivity and roughly 78% specificity; more than ten predicted patients were CT-confirmed with GO in a median of about 6.2 months. In cross-validation, the 13-signature model distinguished ophthalmopathy from stable hyperthyroidism with approximately 88% sensitivity and nearly 82% specificity, and in the test set the corresponding values were around 80% and 75%. Most expanded thyroid clonotypes with frequency above 0.001 were also detected in blood, suggesting blood repertoires may reflect the thyroid immune response. No statistical method was used to set the sample size in advance, and the investigators knew which group each participant was assigned to.

TCR beta CDR3 regions were amplified from RNA transcripts for repertoire sequencing. HTBI primers and the Qiagen OneStep RT-PCR kit were used in a first-round RT-PCR, which was followed by a second-round multiplex PCR, size selection and purification. The libraries underwent paired-end sequencing with 100 bp reads on an Illumina HiSeq2000. As for the original processing: SOAPnuke was used to process the reads, removing any read that contained adapters or uncalled bases, had a mean Phred below 15, or lacked an exact match to the constant primer or identifier. High-quality paired reads were merged with COPE v1.2.5. Each unique nucleotide sequence was defined as a clonotype, and clonotypes were aligned to IMGT TRB V, D and J references with MiTCR v1.1. The analysis was limited to V-J combinations with a frequency above 0.0001, which together covered over 99% of the repertoires. For each V-J combination, a TCR clonal expansion and chaos score was defined as F50 clonal expansion divided by the chaos observed in the TCRdist matrix. Welch's t-statistics and random forest were used to reduce the features to about 12 V-J combinations, which were then used as input to a naive Bayes classifier. The Morisita-Horn index was used to measure how similar the thyroid and blood repertoires were. The public reads were reprocessed in TCRdb via fastp at Q25 and MiXCR, keeping in-frame beta chains. Duplicate CDR3 protein sequences are folded into a single record with the most common DNA and genes. The V and J calls follow TCRdb's processing rather than the paper's. The sample table lists under 350,000 distinct CDR3 sequences, around a sixth of them with a count of one. The ten largest account for around an eighth of the sample.

This clonotype has a count of ten or more. Its recognized antigen is unknown. Base qualities were left out, and no much larger clone turns up one base away. Ophthalmopathy patients were characterized by moderately to severely active disease, a Clinical Activity Score of at least 3, a NOSPECS grade of at least 4, and a disease duration under 3 months. Patients were excluded if they had other autoimmune diseases, uncontrolled infections, pregnancy or lactation. Clinical symptoms, serum thyroxine, TRAb, thyroid ultrasound and orbital computed tomography formed the basis of the diagnosis. Using Ficoll-Paque density gradient centrifugation, PBMCs were isolated from 9.5 to 10 ml of fresh peripheral blood. Total RNA was extracted with Trizol reagent and quality-checked on an Agilent 2100 Bioanalyzer. The cysteine opens and the phenylalanine closes a CDR3 of 15 amino acids. The retained sequence is limited to the CDR3, 45 bases, with the frame set at the first base. Germline trimming: 4 bases from V, 0 bases from J; junction bases outside gene matches: 6. The germline V gene supplies CDR1 SNHLY and CDR2 FYNNEI.

This clonotype originated in an adult man with Graves' ophthalmopathy. Sequencing was done on a sample of peripheral blood. The V gene is TRBV2 and the J gene is TRBJ2-7, with 7 bases aligning to TRBD2. The bases are TGTGCCAGCAGTGCGAGCGGGGACCTCTCCTACGAGCAGTACTTC. The encoded protein is CASSASGDLSYEQYF.